A single sample gave rise to the 12 T cell receptor beta chains below, sequenced in a study of shared clonotypes between healthy human individuals. Assay used: immunoSEQ multiplex PCR; TCRdb lists only in-frame clones, some missing. The sample yields roughly 2,500,000 clones, over 85% seen once. Sequencing was carried out using naive CD4+ T cells from PBMCs. The subset: CD45RA+ positively selected. The receptors shown here come from a young man in good health. Some clones in this sample may be carry-over from other donors' samples.

The chain recombines TRBV5-8 with TRBJ1-5; maybe TRBD1 (6 bases). CDR1 SGHTS and CDR2 YDEGEE come from the germline V gene. The CDR3 is 14 amino acids. Trimming stripped 7 bases from V and 9 bases from J, with 20 bases between. The CDR3 sequence is CASRGSGTFRPQHF. In nucleotides, the CDR3 is TGTGCCAGCCGTGGTTCCGGGACATTTCGGCCCCAGCATTTT.

This clone was seen once. At the DNA level, this CDR3 is encoded by other sequences in the same sample as well. The chain combines TRBV27 with TRBJ2-7; no reliable D call. Per germline, CDR1 MNHEY and CDR2 SMNVEV (reference sequence). Trimming shortened V by 3 bases and J by 0 bases, and 6 bases separated the two germline ends. CDR3 length equals 13 residues. CDR3 sequence (DNA): TGTGCCAGCAGTTTCCGGAGCTCCTACGAGCAGTACTTC. It yields the protein CASSFRSSYEQYF.

V and J are TRBV7-6 and TRBJ2-1; D remains ambiguous. V dropped 1 base and J dropped 12 bases, with 10 bases sitting between them. Germline CDR1 and CDR2: SGHVS and FNYEAQ. The CDR3 sequence is 12 residues long. The CDR3 sequence is CASSLGDSLQFF. The CDR3 bases are TGTGCCAGCAGCTTAGGTGACTCGTTGCAGTTCTTC.

The rearrangement uses TRBV4-2 and TRBJ1-3; D remains ambiguous. V was cut by 1 base and J by 0 bases, with 10 bases left in between. CDR3 size: 16 residues. Germline CDR1 is LGHNA and CDR2 is YNFKEQ. CDR3 nucleotides: TGTGCCAGCAGCCAAGGGACCCCGGTCTCTGGAAACACCATATATTTT. Residues: CASSQGTPVSGNTIYF.

The rearrangement uses TRBV5-1 and TRBJ2-7; 7 bases agree with TRBD2. Germline V lookup: CDR1 SGHRS, CDR2 YFSETQ. This CDR3 is built from 15 residues. V lost 2 bases to trimming and J lost 3 bases; unmatched junction nucleotides: 8. The CDR3 sequence: CASSFGGSNGYEQYF. The CDR3, as DNA: TGCGCCAGCAGCTTTGGCGGGAGTAACGGCTACGAGCAGTACTTC.

J is TRBJ2-1 and V is TRBV11-2; the D call may be TRBD1 or TRBD2 (5 bases each). The length of the CDR3 is 15 residues. V gave up 5 bases and J gave up 12 bases, with 23 bases separating them. The germline gives CDR1 SGHAT, CDR2 FQNNGV. CDR3 protein: CASSRRDASLSGQFF. As DNA, the CDR3 is TGTGCCAGCAGCCGCCGGGACGCGTCACTCTCAGGGCAGTTCTTC.

The CDR3 DNA sequence: TGTGCCAGCAGGCCGGCCCCTCAAATTAACTATGGCTACACCTTC. It specifies CASRPAPQINYGYTF. This chain joins TRBV6-4 and TRBJ1-2; unclear D gene. Per the germline V gene, CDR1 is MRHNA and CDR2 is SNTAGT. Trimming took off 6 bases at V and 1 base at J, with 15 bases between the two ends. This CDR3 comprises 15 residues.

The V gene is TRBV19, the J gene TRBJ1-1; 9 nucleotides line up with TRBD1. V gave up 6 bases and J gave up 0 bases; unmatched junction bases: 11. CDR1 is LNHDA, CDR2 SQIVND, per germline (reference sequence). CDR3 length equals 17 residues. The CDR3 here is CASSVPGQGTMNTEAFF. The CDR3 DNA sequence: TGTGCCAGTAGCGTTCCGGGACAGGGAACCATGAACACTGAAGCTTTCTTT.

The CDR3 is CASRPTGGTDTQYF. The DNA of the CDR3 is TGTGCCAGCAGACCGACAGGGGGAACAGATACGCAGTATTTT. This chain connects TRBV6-6 to TRBJ2-3, with 9 nucleotides matching TRBD1. Trimming at V came to 6 bases and at J to 3 bases, leaving 4 bases not matched to a gene. Germline loops: CDR1 MNHNY, CDR2 SVGAGI (reference sequence). The CDR3 is 14 amino acids.

This clone is a singleton in its sample. The V and J genes are TRBV10-2 and TRBJ2-7, with 9 bases aligning to TRBD1. The trim removed 6 bases at V and 6 bases at J, leaving 6 bases unmatched. The CDR3 has 13 residues. Germline V lookup: CDR1 WSHSY, CDR2 SAAADI. CDR3 DNA: TGCGCCAGCAGACTACAGGGGGCCGGCGAGCAGTACTTC. It is translated as CASRLQGAGEQYF.

This chain connects TRBV7-6 to TRBJ2-7; 8 nucleotides align to TRBD2. J was trimmed by 0 bases and V by 0 bases; bases with no gene match: 4. The length of the CDR3 is 16 residues. CDR1 and CDR2 (germline): SGHVS, FNYEAQ. In nucleotides, the CDR3 is TGTGCCAGCAGCTTAGCCGGCGGGAGGAGCTCCTACGAGCAGTACTTC. Protein sequence: CASSLAGGRSSYEQYF.

The chain links TRBV28 to TRBJ2-7; 10 bases are shared with TRBD1. The germline gives CDR1 MDHEN, CDR2 SYDVKM. The CDR3 has 14 amino acids. V lost 4 bases and J lost 4; bases outside the gene matches: 4. In DNA form, the CDR3 reads TGTGCCAGCAGTTACGACAGGGGGCCATACGAGCAGTACTTC. Protein: CASSYDRGPYEQYF.